The T cell receptor (beta chain) under discussion was sequenced for a study of cytomegalovirus exposure and HLA in healthy donors. Study-wide results and caveats: A cluster of highly shared sequence variants was likely a sequencing artifact. In a later analysis, HLA-associated beta chains showed higher expansion and lower generation probabilities than comparable chains. A later analysis by the authors found several of the most significant clusters apparently linked to common viral pathogens.

In the PCR, 60 Vbeta and 13 Jbeta primers were used. The repertoire was sequenced with immunoSEQ multiplex PCR; TCRdb's copy has only in-frame clones and lacks some. The profile shows some 120,000 clones, roughly 80% of them singletons. The germline V gene has CDR1 SEHNR and CDR2 FQNEAQ (reference sequence). Germline trimming cut 2 bases from V and 4 bases from J; bases unmatched to any gene: 7. CDR3 size: 16 residues. Every donor was a healthy person donating bone marrow. This clone occurred a few times. What it binds is not known. This TCR came from a man aged 25-45 years in good health and CMV-seronegative. The sequenced material came from PBMCs. V usage is TRBV7-9 and J usage is TRBJ2-2; 7 positions match TRBD2. This CDR3 reads CASSLTGGSGTGELFF. The DNA of the CDR3 is TGTGCCAGCAGCTTAACTGGCGGGAGCGGCACCGGGGAGCTGTTTTTT.